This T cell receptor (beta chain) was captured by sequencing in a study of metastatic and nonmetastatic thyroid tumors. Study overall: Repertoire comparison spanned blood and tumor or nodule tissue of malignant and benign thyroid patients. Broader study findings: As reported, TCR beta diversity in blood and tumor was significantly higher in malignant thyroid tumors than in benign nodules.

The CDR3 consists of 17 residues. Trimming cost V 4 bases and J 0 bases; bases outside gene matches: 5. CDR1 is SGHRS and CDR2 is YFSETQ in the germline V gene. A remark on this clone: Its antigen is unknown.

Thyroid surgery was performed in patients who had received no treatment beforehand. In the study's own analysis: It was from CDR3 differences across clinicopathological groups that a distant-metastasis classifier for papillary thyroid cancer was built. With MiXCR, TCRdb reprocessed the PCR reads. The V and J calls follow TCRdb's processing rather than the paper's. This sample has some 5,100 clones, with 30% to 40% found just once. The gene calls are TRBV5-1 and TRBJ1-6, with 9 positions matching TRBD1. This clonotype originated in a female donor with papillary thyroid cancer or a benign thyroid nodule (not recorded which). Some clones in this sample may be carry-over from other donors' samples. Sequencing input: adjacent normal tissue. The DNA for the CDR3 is TGCGCCAGCAGCACCGGACAGGGGAGCTCCTATAATTCACCCCTCCACTTT. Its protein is CASSTGQGSSYNSPLHF.